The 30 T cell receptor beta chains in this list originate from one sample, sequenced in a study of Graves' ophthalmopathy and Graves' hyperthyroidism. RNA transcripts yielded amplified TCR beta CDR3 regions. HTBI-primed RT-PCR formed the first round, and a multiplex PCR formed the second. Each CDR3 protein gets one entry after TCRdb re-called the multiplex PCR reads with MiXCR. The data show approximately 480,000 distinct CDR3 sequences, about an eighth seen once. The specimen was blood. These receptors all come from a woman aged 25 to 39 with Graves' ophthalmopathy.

The CDR3 DNA is TGTGCCAGCAGTTCAGCCCGTTTGGGACAGGGGGCGGGATACGAGCAGTACTTC. Translated: CASSSARLGQGAGYEQYF. The rearrangement uses TRBV6-2 or TRBV6-3 and TRBJ2-7; TRBD1 matches 12 bases. Germline V CDR1 and CDR2: MNHEY, SVGEGT. The CDR3 consists of 18 residues. With 4 bases clipped from V and 4 bases from J, the junction kept 14 bases outside the gene matches.

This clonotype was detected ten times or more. This CDR3 is CASTKVASMNTEAFF. The CDR3 bases are TGTGCCAGCACCAAAGTTGCCAGTATGAACACTGAAGCTTTCTTT. The chain uses TRBV12-3 or TRBV12-4 and TRBJ1-1; D remains unclear. This CDR3 is 15 amino acids long. V was shortened by 7 bases and J by 0 bases, with 15 bases between the two germline ends.

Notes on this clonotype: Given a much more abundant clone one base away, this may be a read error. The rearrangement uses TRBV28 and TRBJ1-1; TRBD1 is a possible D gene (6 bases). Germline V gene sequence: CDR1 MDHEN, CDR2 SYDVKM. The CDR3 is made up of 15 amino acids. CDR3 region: CASSGSGAMNTEACF. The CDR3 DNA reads TGTGCCAGCAGTGGGTCAGGGGCTATGAACACTGAAGCTTGCTTT.

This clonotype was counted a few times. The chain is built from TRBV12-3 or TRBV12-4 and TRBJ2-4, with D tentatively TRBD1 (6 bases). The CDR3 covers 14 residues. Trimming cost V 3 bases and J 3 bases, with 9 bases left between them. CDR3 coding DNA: TGTGCCAGCAGTTTCCTAGGGGGCAAAAACATTCAGTACTTC. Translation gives CASSFLGGKNIQYF.

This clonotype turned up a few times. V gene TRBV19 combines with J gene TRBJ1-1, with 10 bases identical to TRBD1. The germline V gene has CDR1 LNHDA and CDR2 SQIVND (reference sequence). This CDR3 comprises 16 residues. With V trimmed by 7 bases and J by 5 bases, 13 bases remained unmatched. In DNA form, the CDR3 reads TGTGCCAGTAAAGAGGGACAGGGGAGGTGGGAGACTGAAGCTTTCTTT. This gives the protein CASKEGQGRWETEAFF.

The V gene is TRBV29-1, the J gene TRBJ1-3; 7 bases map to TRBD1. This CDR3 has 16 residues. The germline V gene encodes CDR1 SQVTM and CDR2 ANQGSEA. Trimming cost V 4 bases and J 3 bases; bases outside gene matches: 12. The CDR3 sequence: CSVAGPGQLDGNTIYF. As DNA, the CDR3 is TGCAGCGTTGCCGGCCCGGGACAGCTAGATGGAAACACCATATATTTT. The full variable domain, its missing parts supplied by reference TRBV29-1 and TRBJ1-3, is SAVISQKPSRDICQRGTSLTIQCQVDSQVTMMFWYRQQPGQSLTLIATANQGSEATYESGFVIDKFPISRPNLTFSTLTVSNMSPEDSSIYLCSVAGPGQLDGNTIYFGEGSWLTVV.

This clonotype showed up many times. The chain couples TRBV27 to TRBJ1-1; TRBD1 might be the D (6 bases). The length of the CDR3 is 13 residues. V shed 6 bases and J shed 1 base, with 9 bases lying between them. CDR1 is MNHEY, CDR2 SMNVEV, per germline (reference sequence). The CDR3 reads CASRPGANTEAFF. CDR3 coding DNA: TGTGCCAGCAGGCCGGGGGCGAACACTGAAGCTTTCTTT.

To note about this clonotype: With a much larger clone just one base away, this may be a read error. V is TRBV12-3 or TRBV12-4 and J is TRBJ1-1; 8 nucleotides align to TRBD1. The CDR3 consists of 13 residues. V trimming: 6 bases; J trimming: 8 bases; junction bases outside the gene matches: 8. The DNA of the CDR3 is TGTGCCAGCAGAACACAGGGGGTATCCGAAGCTTTCTTT. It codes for CASRTQGVSEAFF.

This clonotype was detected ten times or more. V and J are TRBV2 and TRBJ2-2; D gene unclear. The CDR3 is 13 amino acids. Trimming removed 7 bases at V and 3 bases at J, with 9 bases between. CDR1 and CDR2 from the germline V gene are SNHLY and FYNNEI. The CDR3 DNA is TGTGCCAGCACCCTCCCCGACACCGGGGAGCTGTTTTTT. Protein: CASTLPDTGELFF.

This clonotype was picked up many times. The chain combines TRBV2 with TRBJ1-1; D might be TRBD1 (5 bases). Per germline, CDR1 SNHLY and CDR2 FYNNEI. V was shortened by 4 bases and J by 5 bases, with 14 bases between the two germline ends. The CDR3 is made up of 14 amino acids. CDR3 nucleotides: TGTGCCAGCAGTGTTGTCAGGGAAGGGACTGAAGCTTTCTTT. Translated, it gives CASSVVREGTEAFF.

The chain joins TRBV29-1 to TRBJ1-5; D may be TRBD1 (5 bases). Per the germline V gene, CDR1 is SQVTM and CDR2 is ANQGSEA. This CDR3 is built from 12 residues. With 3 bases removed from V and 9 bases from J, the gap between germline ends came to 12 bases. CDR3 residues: CSVEAGGGPQHF. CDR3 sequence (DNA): TGCAGCGTTGAGGCCGGCGGGGGGCCCCAGCATTTT.

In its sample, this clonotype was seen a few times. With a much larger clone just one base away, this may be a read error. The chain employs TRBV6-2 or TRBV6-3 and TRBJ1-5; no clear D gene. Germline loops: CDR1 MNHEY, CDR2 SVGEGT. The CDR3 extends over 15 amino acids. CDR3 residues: CAGSYGVEGNQPQHF. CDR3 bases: TGTGCCGGCAGTTACGGAGTTGAAGGCAATCAGCCCCAGCATTTT.

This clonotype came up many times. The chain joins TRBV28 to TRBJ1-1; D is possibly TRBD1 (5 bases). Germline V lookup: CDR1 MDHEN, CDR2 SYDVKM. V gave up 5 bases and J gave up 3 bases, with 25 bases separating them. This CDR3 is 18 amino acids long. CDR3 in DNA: TGTGCCAGCAGTGGGCCGGGGTTGGGACTTAGGAGGGACACTGAAGCTTTCTTT. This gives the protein CASSGPGLGLRRDTEAFF.

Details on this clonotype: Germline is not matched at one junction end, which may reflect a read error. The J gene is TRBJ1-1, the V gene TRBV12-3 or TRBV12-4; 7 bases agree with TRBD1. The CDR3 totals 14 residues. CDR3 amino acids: CAISKDRVNTEAFF. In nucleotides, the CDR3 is TGTGCCATCAGTAAAGACAGGGTAAACACTGAAGCTTTCTTT.

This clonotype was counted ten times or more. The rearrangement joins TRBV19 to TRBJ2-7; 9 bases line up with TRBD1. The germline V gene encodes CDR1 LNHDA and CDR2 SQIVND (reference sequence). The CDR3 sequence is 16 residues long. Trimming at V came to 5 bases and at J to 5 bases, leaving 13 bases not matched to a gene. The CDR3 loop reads CASSSGGTGKLDEQYF. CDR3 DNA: TGTGCCAGTAGTTCAGGGGGGACAGGGAAACTTGACGAGCAGTACTTC.

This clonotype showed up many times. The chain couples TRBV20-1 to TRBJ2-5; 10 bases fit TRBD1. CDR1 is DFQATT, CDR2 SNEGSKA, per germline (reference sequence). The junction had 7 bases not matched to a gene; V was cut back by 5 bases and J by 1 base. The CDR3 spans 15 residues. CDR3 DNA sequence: TGCAGTGCTGCCGGGGACAGGGGTGGCCAAGAGACCCAGTACTTC. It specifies CSAAGDRGGQETQYF.

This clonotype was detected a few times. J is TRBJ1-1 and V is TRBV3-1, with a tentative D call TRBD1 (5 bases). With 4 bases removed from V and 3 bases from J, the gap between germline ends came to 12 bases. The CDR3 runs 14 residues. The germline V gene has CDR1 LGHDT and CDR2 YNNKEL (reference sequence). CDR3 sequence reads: CASSPWGIDTEAFF. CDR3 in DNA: TGTGCCAGCAGCCCTTGGGGGATTGACACTGAAGCTTTCTTT.

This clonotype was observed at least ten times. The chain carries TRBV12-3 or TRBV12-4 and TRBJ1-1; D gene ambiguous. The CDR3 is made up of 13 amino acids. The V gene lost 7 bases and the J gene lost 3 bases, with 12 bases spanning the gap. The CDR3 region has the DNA TGTGCCAGCAATCCGGACGGCTACACTGAAGCTTTCTTT. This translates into CASNPDGYTEAFF.

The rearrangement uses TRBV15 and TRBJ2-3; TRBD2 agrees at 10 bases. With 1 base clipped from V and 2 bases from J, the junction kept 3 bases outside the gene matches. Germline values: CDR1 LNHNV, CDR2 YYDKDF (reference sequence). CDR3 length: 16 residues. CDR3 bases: TGTGCCACCAGCAGAGGGCTAGCGGGGGCCACAGATACGCAGTATTTT. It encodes CATSRGLAGATDTQYF.

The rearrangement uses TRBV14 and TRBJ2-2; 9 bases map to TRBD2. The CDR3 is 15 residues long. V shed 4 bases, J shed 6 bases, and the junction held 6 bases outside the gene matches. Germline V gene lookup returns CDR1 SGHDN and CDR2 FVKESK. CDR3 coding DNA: TGTGCCAGCAGCCTAAGGACTAGCGTCCCCGGGGAGCTGTTTTTT. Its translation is CASSLRTSVPGELFF.

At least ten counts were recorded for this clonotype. The CDR3 DNA follows: TGTGCCAGCAGTTTAAGACAGGGAGGGGGAAACACCATATATTTT. Translating it yields CASSLRQGGGNTIYF. The chain couples TRBV28 to TRBJ1-3; TRBD1 matches at 7 bases. V shed 2 bases, J shed 4 bases, and the junction held 5 bases outside the gene matches. Germline V CDR1 and CDR2: MDHEN, SYDVKM. The CDR3 has 15 amino acids. Supplemented by reference TRBV28 and TRBJ1-3, the full variable domain reads DVKVTQSSRYLVKRTGEKVFLECVQDMDHENMFWYRQDPGLGLRLIYFSYDVKMKEKGDIPEGYSVSREKKERFSLILESASTNQTSMYLCASSLRQGGGNTIYFGEGSWLTVV.

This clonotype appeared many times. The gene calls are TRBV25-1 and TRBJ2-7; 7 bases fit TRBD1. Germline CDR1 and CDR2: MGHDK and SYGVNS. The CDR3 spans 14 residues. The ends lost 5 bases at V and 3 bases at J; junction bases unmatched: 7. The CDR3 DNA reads TGTGCCAGCAGTCACAGGGGTATCGGCTACGAGCAGTACTTC. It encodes CASSHRGIGYEQYF.

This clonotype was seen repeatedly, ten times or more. CDR3 in amino acids: CASSYAGEGLGEAFF. CDR3 DNA sequence: TGTGCCAGCAGTTACGCAGGGGAAGGATTGGGTGAAGCTTTCTTT. The chain links TRBV6-5 to TRBJ1-1; the D gene is possibly TRBD1 (6 bases). Trimming shortened V by 2 bases and J by 7 bases, and 17 bases separated the two germline ends. In germline, CDR1 is MNHEY, CDR2 SVGAGI. CDR3 length: 15 amino acids.

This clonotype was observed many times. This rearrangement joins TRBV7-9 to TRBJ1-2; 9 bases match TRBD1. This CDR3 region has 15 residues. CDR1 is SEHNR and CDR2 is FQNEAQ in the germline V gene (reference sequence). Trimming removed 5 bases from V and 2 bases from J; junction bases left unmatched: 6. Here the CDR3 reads CASSHWDRENYGYTF. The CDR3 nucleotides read TGTGCCAGCAGCCATTGGGACAGGGAAAACTATGGCTACACCTTC.

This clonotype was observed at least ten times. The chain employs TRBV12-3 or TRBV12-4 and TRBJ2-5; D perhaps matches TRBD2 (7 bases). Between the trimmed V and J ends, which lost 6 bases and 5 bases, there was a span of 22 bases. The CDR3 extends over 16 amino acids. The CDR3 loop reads CASSLDGGPPSETQYF. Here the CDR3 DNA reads TGTGCCAGCAGCCTCGACGGGGGGCCTCCCAGCGAGACCCAGTACTTC.

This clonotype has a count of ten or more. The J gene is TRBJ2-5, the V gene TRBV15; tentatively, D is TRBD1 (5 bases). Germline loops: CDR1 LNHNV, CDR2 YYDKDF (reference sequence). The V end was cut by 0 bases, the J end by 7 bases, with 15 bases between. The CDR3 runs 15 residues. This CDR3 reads CATSREATAIRTQYF. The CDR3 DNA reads TGTGCCACCAGCAGAGAAGCGACAGCCATCCGGACCCAGTACTTC.

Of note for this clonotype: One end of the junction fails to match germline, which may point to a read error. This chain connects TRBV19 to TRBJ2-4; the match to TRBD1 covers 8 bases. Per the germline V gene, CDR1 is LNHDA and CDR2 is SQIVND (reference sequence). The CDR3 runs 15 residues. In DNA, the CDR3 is TGTGCCAGTAGTATAGCGGTCCAGGGGGCGAACATTAAGTACTTC. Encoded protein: CASSIAVQGANIKYF.

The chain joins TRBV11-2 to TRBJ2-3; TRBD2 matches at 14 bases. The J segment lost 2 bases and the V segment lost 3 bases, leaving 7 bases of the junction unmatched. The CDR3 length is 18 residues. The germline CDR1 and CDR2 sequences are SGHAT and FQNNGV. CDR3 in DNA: TGTGCCAGCAGCTTCGGACTAGCGGGGGGCCTCTTCACAGATACGCAGTATTTT. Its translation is CASSFGLAGGLFTDTQYF.

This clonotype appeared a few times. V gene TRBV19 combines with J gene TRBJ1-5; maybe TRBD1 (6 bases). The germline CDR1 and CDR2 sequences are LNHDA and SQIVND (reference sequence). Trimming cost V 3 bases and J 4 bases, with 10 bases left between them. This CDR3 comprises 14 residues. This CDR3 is CASSIVGANQPQHF. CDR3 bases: TGTGCCAGTAGTATTGTGGGGGCTAATCAGCCCCAGCATTTT.

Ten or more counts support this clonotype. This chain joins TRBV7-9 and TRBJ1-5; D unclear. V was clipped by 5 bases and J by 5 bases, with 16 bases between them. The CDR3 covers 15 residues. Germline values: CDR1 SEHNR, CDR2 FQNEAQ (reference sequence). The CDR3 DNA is TGTGCCAGCAGCCCTTGGACCGGAGGAGATCAGCCCCAGCATTTT. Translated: CASSPWTGGDQPQHF.